In its sample, the clone carrying this T cell receptor (beta chain) was seen a few times. The germline V and J ends were trimmed by 4 bases and 5 bases, with 9 bases remaining between them. The CDR3 extends over 13 amino acids. CDR1 and CDR2 from the germline V gene are SGHRS and YFSETQ. These data belong to a study of blood T cell repertoires in COVID-19. The wider study: COVID-19 samples, acute and convalescent, were from the United States, Italy and Spain. In each case, the material was cDNA or gDNA derived from T cells, B-cell-depleted T cells, or PBMCs.

In the original processing: From reference gene primer amplification, estimates of nucleated cell counts were derived. Generated by immunoSEQ multiplex PCR, the TCRdb table keeps only in-frame clones and is missing some. That table is the source of V, J and clone size, and D and trimming were worked out from the DNA. The sample lists over 45,000 clones; about 88% were seen once. This sequence joins TRBV5-1 and TRBJ2-2; D may be TRBD1 (6 bases). The sequence was collected from an older woman with active COVID-19. Sequenced sample: peripheral blood. CDR3 DNA sequence: TGCGCCAGCAGCCTAACAGGGACCGGGGAGCTGTTTTTT. It codes for CASSLTGTGELFF. The variable domain in full, with the rest retrieved from reference TRBV5-1 and TRBJ2-2, is KAGVTQTPRYLIKTRGQQVTLSCSPISGHRSVSWYQQTPGQGLQFLFEYFSETQRNKGNFPGRFSGRQFSNSRSEMNVSTLELGDSALYLCASSLTGTGELFFGEGSRLTVL.